This T cell receptor beta chain was observed in a study of blood T cell repertoires in COVID-19. TCRdb keeps only in-frame clones here, not all; method: immunoSEQ multiplex PCR. The data contain 250,000 to 400,000 clones, around 90% of them singletons. From germline, CDR1 is MRHNA and CDR2 SNTAGT. Unmatched junction bases numbered 1, after V lost 7 bases and J lost 0 bases. The CDR3 totals 15 residues. The chain recombines TRBV6-4 with TRBJ2-2; 11 bases match TRBD2. What was sequenced was PBMCs or T cells enriched from blood (not recorded which). The clonotype was recovered from a man in his sixties who had recovered from COVID-19. CDR3 residues: CASKTSGANTGELFF. In DNA, the CDR3 is TGTGCCAGCAAGACTAGCGGGGCGAACACCGGGGAGCTGTTTTTT.